The T cell receptor (beta chain) described here comes from a study of T cell changes during pregnancy in multiple sclerosis. This clone is medium-sized. Using immunoSEQ multiplex PCR, the repertoire was profiled, and TCRdb retains in-frame clones only, with some absent. This sample carries 29,000 or so clones, 85% to 95% of them seen once, and the ten largest clones take approximately 6%. J gave up 3 bases and V 0 bases, and 1 base lay outside the gene matches. Germline CDR1 is MNHNY and CDR2 is SVGAGI (reference sequence). The CDR3 extends over 15 amino acids. This specimen consisted of CD8+ T cells from peripheral blood mononuclear cells, obtained before pregnancy. The source of this sequence is a female donor with multiple sclerosis, enrolled in a pregnancy study. This chain uses TRBV6-6 with TRBJ2-7; 11 nucleotides agree with TRBD1. The CDR3 here is CASSYSGTGGYEQYF. CDR3 nucleotide sequence: TGTGCCAGCAGTTACTCAGGGACAGGGGGCTACGAGCAGTACTTC.